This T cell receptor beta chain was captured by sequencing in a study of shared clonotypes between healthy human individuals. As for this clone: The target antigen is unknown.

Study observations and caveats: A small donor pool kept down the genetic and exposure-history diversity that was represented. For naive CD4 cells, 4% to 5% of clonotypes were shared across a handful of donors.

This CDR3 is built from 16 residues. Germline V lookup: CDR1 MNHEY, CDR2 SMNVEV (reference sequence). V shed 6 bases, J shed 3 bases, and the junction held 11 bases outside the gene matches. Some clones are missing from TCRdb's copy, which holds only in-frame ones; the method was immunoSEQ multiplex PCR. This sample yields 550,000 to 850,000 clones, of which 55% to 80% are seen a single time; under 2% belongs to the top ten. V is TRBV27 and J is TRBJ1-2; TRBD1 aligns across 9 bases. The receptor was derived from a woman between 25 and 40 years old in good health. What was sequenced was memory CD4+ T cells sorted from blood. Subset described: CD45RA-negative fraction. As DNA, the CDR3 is TGTGCCAGCAGGCGAAACAGGGGGCAGAGTGACTATGGCTACACCTTC. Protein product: CASRRNRGQSDYGYTF.